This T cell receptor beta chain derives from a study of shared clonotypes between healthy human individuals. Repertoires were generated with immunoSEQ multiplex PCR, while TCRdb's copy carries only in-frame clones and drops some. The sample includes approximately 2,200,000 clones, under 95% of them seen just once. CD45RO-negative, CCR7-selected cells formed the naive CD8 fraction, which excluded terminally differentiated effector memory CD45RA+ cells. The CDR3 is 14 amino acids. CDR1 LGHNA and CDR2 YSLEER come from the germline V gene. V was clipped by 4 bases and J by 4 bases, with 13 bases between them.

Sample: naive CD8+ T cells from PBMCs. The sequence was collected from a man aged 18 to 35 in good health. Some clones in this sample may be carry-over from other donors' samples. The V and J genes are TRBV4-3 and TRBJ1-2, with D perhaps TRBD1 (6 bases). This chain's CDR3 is CASSPGQGSYGYTF. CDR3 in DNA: TGCGCCAGCAGCCCCGGCCAGGGGAGCTATGGCTACACCTTC.